These T cell receptor beta chains were read from a single sample in a study of shared clonotypes between healthy human individuals. Here immunoSEQ multiplex PCR was the method, and the copy in TCRdb shows in-frame clones only, minus some. The sample includes about 690,000 clones, about 90% of them seen just once. The sample was memory CD8+ T cells from PBMCs. These receptors came from a man younger than 30 in good health. Some clones in this sample may be carry-over from other donors' samples. The CDR3 runs from the conserved cysteine through the conserved F or W. A D gene is named only where the DNA matches it firmly. Clone sizes are given selectively: once, few, many, or a class where the clone is expanded.

V gene: TRBV7-3
D gene: .
J gene: TRBJ2-7
clone size: .
CDR3 DNA: TGTGCCAGCAGCTTAGGAGCAGGGCCTTACTACGAGCAGTACTTC
CDR3 protein: CASSLGAGPYYEQYF

V gene: TRBV19
D gene: .
J gene: TRBJ1-1
clone size: few
CDR3 DNA: TGTGCCAGTAGTAACCCGGACCATATGAACACTGAAGCTTTCTTT
CDR3 protein: CASSNPDHMNTEAFF

V gene: TRBV28
D gene: .
J gene: TRBJ2-7
clone size: .
CDR3 DNA: TGTGCCAGCAGCCCCTATAGGACCAGCCGGCAGTACTTC
CDR3 protein: CASSPYRTSRQYF

V gene: TRBV4-2
D gene: .
J gene: TRBJ2-7
clone size: .
CDR3 DNA: TGTGCCAGCAGCCAAGATTCCGGAGTTGTTTCAGGGCCCTACGAGCAGTACTTC
CDR3 protein: CASSQDSGVVSGPYEQYF

V gene: TRBV4-2
D gene: TRBD2
J gene: TRBJ2-3
clone size: .
CDR3 DNA: TGTGCCAGCAGCGAAGAGACTAGCGGAATCACAGATACGCAGTATTTT
CDR3 protein: CASSEETSGITDTQYF

V gene: TRBV19
D gene: .
J gene: TRBJ2-7
clone size: few
CDR3 DNA: TGTGCCAGTAGTATCGGGCCGGGGCCATACGAGCAGTACTTC
CDR3 protein: CASSIGPGPYEQYF

V gene: TRBV27
D gene: .
J gene: TRBJ1-2
clone size: .
CDR3 DNA: TGTGCCAGCAGTTTAGAGGGGGGTCGCTATGGCTACACCTTC
CDR3 protein: CASSLEGGRYGYTF

V gene: TRBV11-2
D gene: .
J gene: TRBJ1-2
clone size: .
CDR3 DNA: TGTGCCAGCAGCCGCGACGGTCCCGCGGTTGTCTACTATGGCTACACCTTC
CDR3 protein: CASSRDGPAVVYYGYTF

V gene: TRBV28
D gene: .
J gene: TRBJ2-2
clone size: .
CDR3 DNA: TGTGCCAGCAGTCCCTCCCCCGGGGAGCTGTTTTTT
CDR3 protein: CASSPSPGELFF

V gene: TRBV28
D gene: .
J gene: TRBJ1-1
clone size: .
CDR3 DNA: TGTGCCAGCAGTCCTACCCCTACTAACGCTGAAGCTTTCTTT
CDR3 protein: CASSPTPTNAEAFF

V gene: TRBV5-6
D gene: TRBD1
J gene: TRBJ1-2
clone size: .
CDR3 DNA: TGTGCCAGCAGCGTCGGGACAGTCGGGATTGGAAAAGGCTACACCTTC
CDR3 protein: CASSVGTVGIGKGYTF

V gene: TRBV5-4
D gene: .
J gene: TRBJ1-2
clone size: .
CDR3 DNA: TGTGCCAGCAGCCAGGGACTTGGTGGCTACACCTTC
CDR3 protein: CASSQGLGGYTF

V gene: TRBV4-3
D gene: .
J gene: TRBJ2-7
clone size: .
CDR3 DNA: TGCGCCAGCAGCCAAGAATGGTTCTTCTACGAGCAGTACTTC
CDR3 protein: CASSQEWFFYEQYF

V gene: TRBV19
D gene: .
J gene: TRBJ1-5
clone size: .
CDR3 DNA: TGTGCCTCCCAAGGATACAATCAGCCCCAGCATTTT
CDR3 protein: CASQGYNQPQHF

V gene: TRBV11-2
D gene: TRBD2
J gene: TRBJ2-3
clone size: .
CDR3 DNA: TGTGCCAGCAGCCCCCGATATGGGGGTAGCGGGAGTATAGGAGATACGCAGTATTTT
CDR3 protein: CASSPRYGGSGSIGDTQYF

V gene: TRBV25-1
D gene: .
J gene: TRBJ2-2
clone size: once
CDR3 DNA: TGTGCCAGCAGTGAACATATAGGTCTCGGGGAGCTGTTTTTT
CDR3 protein: CASSEHIGLGELFF

V gene: TRBV7-9
D gene: .
J gene: TRBJ2-1
clone size: .
CDR3 DNA: TGTGCCAGCAGCCCCCCCTGGGGGACACCCTACAATGAGCAGTTCTTC
CDR3 protein: CASSPPWGTPYNEQFF

V gene: TRBV7-6
D gene: .
J gene: TRBJ1-1
clone size: .
CDR3 DNA: TGTGCCAGCAGCCGAAATGCAGGGAGGAACACTGAAGCTTTCTTT
CDR3 protein: CASSRNAGRNTEAFF

V gene: TRBV7-9
D gene: TRBD1
J gene: TRBJ1-2
clone size: .
CDR3 DNA: TGTGCCAGCGTTGGGACAGAAAGCGGCTACACCTTC
CDR3 protein: CASVGTESGYTF

V gene: TRBV7-8
D gene: TRBD1
J gene: TRBJ1-5
clone size: once
CDR3 DNA: TGTGCCAGCAGCTTAGAGGGACAGGGTTATAGCAATCAGCCCCAGCATTTT
CDR3 protein: CASSLEGQGYSNQPQHF

V gene: TRBV27
D gene: .
J gene: TRBJ2-1
clone size: .
CDR3 DNA: TGTGCCAGCAGTCCAACTAGGGGCTCCTACAATGAGCAGTTCTTC
CDR3 protein: CASSPTRGSYNEQFF

V gene: TRBV15
D gene: .
J gene: TRBJ2-1
clone size: .
CDR3 DNA: TGTGCCACCCAAAGCCGATCGGGCCCGCCCTACAATGAGCAGTTCTTC
CDR3 protein: CATQSRSGPPYNEQFF

V gene: TRBV27
D gene: TRBD1
J gene: TRBJ1-1
clone size: .
CDR3 DNA: TGTGCCAGCAGTTTCACAGGGGACAACACTGAAGCTTTCTTT
CDR3 protein: CASSFTGDNTEAFF

V gene: TRBV11-2
D gene: .
J gene: TRBJ2-3
clone size: once
CDR3 DNA: TGTGCCAGCAGCTTAGGGACCGAATGGTATTTT
CDR3 protein: CASSLGTEWYF

V gene: TRBV9
D gene: .
J gene: TRBJ2-2
clone size: .
CDR3 DNA: TGTGCCAGCAGCGTAGGGGGTAACACCGGGGAGCTGTTTTTT
CDR3 protein: CASSVGGNTGELFF

V gene: TRBV27
D gene: .
J gene: TRBJ2-5
clone size: .
CDR3 DNA: TGTGCCAGCAGTTTAGGTCAGGGACTAGAGACCCAGTACTTC
CDR3 protein: CASSLGQGLETQYF

V gene: TRBV9
D gene: TRBD1
J gene: TRBJ2-7
clone size: .
CDR3 DNA: TGTGCCAGCAGCAGACGCGGGACAGGGGGCGACGAGCAGTACTTC
CDR3 protein: CASSRRGTGGDEQYF

V gene: TRBV11-2
D gene: .
J gene: TRBJ2-7
clone size: .
CDR3 DNA: TGTGCCAGCAGCTCGCTTCCGCACCTTAACTACGAGCAGTACTTC
CDR3 protein: CASSSLPHLNYEQYF

V gene: TRBV19
D gene: TRBD1
J gene: TRBJ2-7
clone size: .
CDR3 DNA: TGTGCCAGTAGTTCCCGGACAGGGGGGATCTCCTACGAGCAGTACTTC
CDR3 protein: CASSSRTGGISYEQYF

V gene: TRBV9
D gene: .
J gene: TRBJ1-1
clone size: .
CDR3 DNA: TGTGCCAGCAGCGTAGGCTCCTCGAACGCTGAAGCTTTCTTT
CDR3 protein: CASSVGSSNAEAFF

V gene: TRBV5-4
D gene: TRBD1
J gene: TRBJ2-7
clone size: once
CDR3 DNA: TGTGCCAGCAGCTTATTGCCCTCGGGACAGGGTAGCCACGAGCAGTACTTC
CDR3 protein: CASSLLPSGQGSHEQYF

V gene: TRBV7-9
D gene: TRBD1
J gene: TRBJ2-4
clone size: .
CDR3 DNA: TGTGCCAGCAGCACCCGACAGGGGGCGCGCGAAAACATTCAGTACTTC
CDR3 protein: CASSTRQGARENIQYF

V gene: TRBV29-1
D gene: TRBD1
J gene: TRBJ2-7
clone size: .
CDR3 DNA: TGCAGCGTTGGGCGGGACAGGGGACCCTACGAGCAGTACTTC
CDR3 protein: CSVGRDRGPYEQYF

V gene: TRBV14
D gene: .
J gene: TRBJ2-7
clone size: .
CDR3 DNA: TGTGCCAGCAGCCAAGATGAAACCGTGAGCTCCTACGAGCAGTACTTC
CDR3 protein: CASSQDETVSSYEQYF

V gene: TRBV14
D gene: .
J gene: TRBJ1-4
clone size: .
CDR3 DNA: TGTGCCAGCAGCCTCCGGGGTGTCGGGGAAAAACTGTTTTTT
CDR3 protein: CASSLRGVGEKLFF

V gene: TRBV10-3
D gene: .
J gene: TRBJ2-1
clone size: .
CDR3 DNA: TGTGCCATCAGTGAGTCGAGGGGGATGGGCTACAATGAGCAGTTCTTC
CDR3 protein: CAISESRGMGYNEQFF

V gene: TRBV7-8
D gene: .
J gene: TRBJ1-5
clone size: .
CDR3 DNA: TGTGCCAGCAGCACGGGACGGCCAGGAGGGCAGCCCCAGCATTTT
CDR3 protein: CASSTGRPGGQPQHF

V gene: TRBV7-2
D gene: TRBD1
J gene: TRBJ2-7
clone size: .
CDR3 DNA: TGTGCCAGCAGCACAGGGGACAGGGGGCGGCAGTACTTC
CDR3 protein: CASSTGDRGRQYF

V gene: TRBV19
D gene: .
J gene: TRBJ2-3
clone size: .
CDR3 DNA: TGTGCCAGTAGTATCGCAGGGACCACCACAGATACGCAGTATTTT
CDR3 protein: CASSIAGTTTDTQYF

V gene: TRBV30
D gene: .
J gene: TRBJ2-7
clone size: .
CDR3 DNA: TGTGCCTGGAGTGTACTGGGGCCCTACGAGCAGTACTTC
CDR3 protein: CAWSVLGPYEQYF

V gene: TRBV28
D gene: .
J gene: TRBJ2-7
clone size: .
CDR3 DNA: TGTGCCAGCAGCCCCCCGATATCCGCGCCTCGGACAGTCTACGAGCAGTACTTC
CDR3 protein: CASSPPISAPRTVYEQYF

V gene: TRBV28
D gene: .
J gene: TRBJ2-1
clone size: .
CDR3 DNA: TGTGCCAGCAGTCCCGGGCCGGGACACGATGAGCAGTTCTTC
CDR3 protein: CASSPGPGHDEQFF

V gene: TRBV19
D gene: TRBD1
J gene: TRBJ1-1
clone size: .
CDR3 DNA: TGTGCCAGCAAGACAGGGTACGGGTTTGATGAAGCTTTCTTT
CDR3 protein: CASKTGYGFDEAFF

V gene: TRBV19
D gene: .
J gene: TRBJ1-5
clone size: .
CDR3 DNA: TGTGCCAGTAGTATTGCAGGGGATCAGCCCCAGCATTTT
CDR3 protein: CASSIAGDQPQHF

V gene: TRBV5-1
D gene: TRBD1
J gene: TRBJ2-2
clone size: .
CDR3 DNA: TGCGCCAGCAGCTTGGTGGGACAGGGGATATTGAACACCGGGGAGCTGTTTTTT
CDR3 protein: CASSLVGQGILNTGELFF

V gene: TRBV2
D gene: TRBD1
J gene: TRBJ2-5
clone size: .
CDR3 DNA: TGTGCCAGCAGTCCCGCGGGACAGGGGTTTCGGGAGACCCAGTACTTC
CDR3 protein: CASSPAGQGFRETQYF

V gene: TRBV27
D gene: TRBD2
J gene: TRBJ2-1
clone size: .
CDR3 DNA: TGTGCCAGCAGTTACTCGGCGGGAGAAACCTACAATGAGCAGTTCTTC
CDR3 protein: CASSYSAGETYNEQFF

V gene: TRBV29-1
D gene: .
J gene: TRBJ2-7
clone size: .
CDR3 DNA: TGCAGCGTTGAAGATCGGGGGACCGCGGGCGGCGAGCAGTACTTC
CDR3 protein: CSVEDRGTAGGEQYF